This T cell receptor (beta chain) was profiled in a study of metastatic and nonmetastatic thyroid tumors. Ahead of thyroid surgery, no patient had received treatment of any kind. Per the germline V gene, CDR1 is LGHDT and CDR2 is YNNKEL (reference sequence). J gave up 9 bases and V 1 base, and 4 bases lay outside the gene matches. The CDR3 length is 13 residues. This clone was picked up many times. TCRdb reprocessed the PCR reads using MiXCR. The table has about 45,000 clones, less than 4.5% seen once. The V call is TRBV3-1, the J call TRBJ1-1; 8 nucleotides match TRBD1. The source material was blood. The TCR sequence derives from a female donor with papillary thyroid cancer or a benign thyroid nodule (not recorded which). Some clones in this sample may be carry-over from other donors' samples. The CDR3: CASSQGRQGKAFF. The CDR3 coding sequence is TGTGCCAGCAGCCAAGGTAGACAGGGGAAAGCTTTCTTT.